Here is one T cell receptor beta chain with its context. The data were obtained in a study of blood T cell repertoires in COVID-19. The CDR3 is 15 amino acids. Germline V gene lookup returns CDR1 SGHTA and CDR2 FQGNSA. Trimming removed 0 bases at V and 8 bases at J, with 13 bases between. Enrolled through a virtual design, the participants were between roughly 18 and 90 years of age and came from approximately 25 US areas. Assay used: immunoSEQ multiplex PCR; TCRdb lists only in-frame clones, some missing. The sample gives roughly 250,000 clones, over 75% of which show up once; about 1.9% is in the top ten.

The TCR originated in a woman aged 45 to 65 who had recovered from COVID-19. The chain combines TRBV7-2 with TRBJ1-4, with D possibly matching TRBD1 (6 bases). Sample: PBMCs or T cells enriched from blood (not recorded which). The CDR3 DNA reads as TGTGCCAGCAGCTTAGCAGGGGGGGGATGGGAAAAACTGTTTTTT. Translating gives CASSLAGGGWEKLFF.